Below, 22 T cell receptor beta chains from the same sample are listed, as sequenced in a study of patients with pleural tuberculosis (dated by TCRdb to the mid-2010s). The listed sequencing device is Illumina Genome Analyzer IIx. TCRdb reprocessing: public reads trimmed at Q25 with fastp, clones called with MiXCR, in-frame beta chains kept. Rows with one shared CDR3 protein collapse into an entry with the most common genes and DNA. In all, the sample holds some 29,000 distinct CDR3 sequences, and more than 15% of those were seen once. In total, the top ten clones hold about 3.7% of the sample. Sequencing used peripheral blood. These receptors were obtained from a human donor with pleural tuberculosis.

This clonotype was seen at least ten times. V is TRBV6-2 or TRBV6-3 and J is TRBJ1-4, with D unclear. With 6 bases removed from V and 0 bases from J, the gap between germline ends came to 17 bases. CDR1 MNHEY and CDR2 SVGEGT come from the germline V gene. CDR3 length: 17 residues. CDR3 residues: CASSPGRGTATNEKLFF. CDR3 DNA sequence: TGTGCCAGCAGCCCCGGGCGTGGAACTGCAACTAATGAAAAACTGTTTTTT.

This clonotype has a count of ten or more. The gene calls are TRBV12-3 or TRBV12-4 and TRBJ1-1, with D perhaps matching TRBD1 (5 bases). The CDR3 length is 14 residues. The germline V and J ends were trimmed by 6 bases and 0 bases, with 11 bases remaining between them. CDR3 bases: TGTGCCAGCAGCCGACAGTTGGTGAACACTGAAGCTTTCTTT. Translation gives CASSRQLVNTEAFF.

This clonotype was recorded many times. Here the CDR3 reads CASSYRADSYEQYF. The CDR3 bases are TGTGCCAGCAGTTACAGGGCGGATTCCTACGAGCAGTACTTC. The rearrangement links TRBV6-5 to TRBJ2-7, with no clear D. Germline V gene sequence: CDR1 MNHEY, CDR2 SVGAGI. CDR3 size: 14 residues. With 2 bases removed from V and 1 base from J, the gap between germline ends came to 9 bases.

This clonotype was seen ten or more times. CDR3 coding DNA: TGTGCCAGCAGTCTCAGGCACCGGGACAGGCGCTCCTACGAGCAGTACTTC. Protein: CASSLRHRDRRSYEQYF. The chain is built from TRBV6-1 and TRBJ2-7, with 8 bases identical to TRBD1. The CDR3 loop spans 17 amino acids. Germline V gene sequence: CDR1 MNHNS, CDR2 SASEGT. Germline trimming cut 5 bases from V and 0 bases from J; bases unmatched to any gene: 12.

This clonotype showed up many times. J is TRBJ1-5 and V is TRBV20-1; D is uncertain. CDR1 DFQATT and CDR2 SNEGSKA come from the germline V gene (reference sequence). This CDR3 region has 15 residues. Trimming left V 2 bases short and J 7 bases short, with 18 bases between. CDR3 DNA: TGCAGTGCTAGACGGGGTGTTGGGCCGGAGCAGCCCCAGCATTTT. Amino acids: CSARRGVGPEQPQHF.

This clonotype was observed at least ten times. The CDR3 DNA is TGTGCCAGCAGCCGTACTAGCGGGAGTGATTCAGATACGCAGTATTTT. Translation: CASSRTSGSDSDTQYF. The chain has TRBV11-2 and TRBJ2-3; TRBD2 aligns across 11 bases. With V trimmed by 5 bases and J by 4 bases, 8 bases remained unmatched. The CDR3 is made up of 16 amino acids. Per germline, CDR1 SGHAT and CDR2 FQNNGV.

As to this clonotype: A much larger clone differs by one base, so this may be a read error. CDR3: CSAEFRDNEQFF. The DNA of the CDR3 is TGCAGCGCTGAGTTTAGGGACAATGAGCAGTTCTTC. The J gene is TRBJ2-1, the V gene TRBV29-1, with D hard to call. This CDR3 contains 12 residues. Germline CDR1 SQVTM, CDR2 ANQGSEA. Trimming stripped 7 bases from V and 5 bases from J, with 12 bases between.

This clonotype counts as medium-sized (0.01 to 0.1%). The chain has TRBV27 and TRBJ1-1, with D possibly being TRBD1 (5 bases). Germline CDR1 is MNHEY and CDR2 is SMNVEV (reference sequence). Trimming took 6 bases from V and 9 from J, leaving 17 bases between them. The CDR3 contains 13 residues. As DNA, the CDR3 is TGTGCCAGCAGCTGGCGGCCGGGGACGCAAGCTTTCTTT. This translates into CASSWRPGTQAFF.

The sample holds many counts of this clonotype. The chain combines TRBV3-1 with TRBJ1-2; D is unresolved. The CDR3 runs 14 residues. The V gene's germline CDR1 is LGHDT and CDR2 YNNKEL (reference sequence). Trimming cost V 1 base and J 3 bases, with 9 bases left between them. The CDR3 reads CASSQARRDYGYTF. For the CDR3, the DNA is TGTGCCAGCAGCCAAGCACGGAGGGACTATGGCTACACCTTC.

This clonotype was found many times. J is TRBJ2-1 and V is TRBV27; the D gene could be TRBD1 or TRBD2 (5 bases each). The CDR3 extends over 11 amino acids. Trimming took 5 bases from V and 8 from J, leaving 7 bases between them. Germline assignment: CDR1 MNHEY and CDR2 SMNVEV (reference sequence). The CDR3 region has the DNA TGTGCCAGCAGTGAGGGGCATGAGCAGTTCTTC. This sequence encodes CASSEGHEQFF.

This clonotype came up many times. V gene TRBV5-4 combines with J gene TRBJ2-7; the D gene is possibly TRBD2 (6 bases). The CDR3 is 16 amino acids. Trimming cost V 0 bases and J 2 bases, with 15 bases left between them. Germline V CDR1 and CDR2: SGHNT, YYREEE (reference sequence). DNA for the CDR3: TGTGCCAGCAGCTTGGCTCCCTTAGCGGAGGCCTACGAGCAGTACTTC. Its protein product is CASSLAPLAEAYEQYF.

In this sample, this clonotype turned up many times. A read error may explain this, as a much larger clone is one base away. The missing conserved phenylalanine or tryptophan at the end of this CDR3 makes a read error likely. This chain connects TRBV14 to TRBJ2-1; a possible D gene is TRBD2 (5 bases). The CDR3 is 16 amino acids. V gave up 4 bases and J gave up 0 bases, with 13 bases separating them. Per germline, CDR1 SGHDN and CDR2 FVKESK. The CDR3 nucleotides are TGTGCCAGCAGCCGACTGGACTTAAGCTCCTACAATGAGCAGTTCTCC. It codes for CASSRLDLSSYNEQFS.

Details on this clonotype: Just one base apart from a much larger clone, this may be a read error. The chain has TRBV6-1 and TRBJ2-5, with 7 nucleotides matching TRBD2. With 5 bases clipped from V and 4 bases from J, the junction kept 1 base outside the gene matches. Germline loops: CDR1 MNHNS, CDR2 SASEGT. The CDR3 consists of 12 residues. The CDR3 DNA reads as TGTGCCAGCAGTTGGGGGGGAGAGACCCAGTACTTC. Translated, it gives CASSWGGETQYF.

There are many counts of this clonotype. V and J are TRBV4-1 and TRBJ1-4, with TRBD1 as a possible D gene (5 bases). V lost 4 bases to trimming and J lost 8 bases, with 17 bases between them. This CDR3 has 15 amino acids. The germline V gene encodes CDR1 MGHRA and CDR2 YSYEKL. The CDR3 reads CASSLVGRAAEKLFF. CDR3 in DNA: TGCGCCAGCAGCCTCGTGGGCAGGGCGGCAGAAAAACTGTTTTTT.

This clonotype has at least ten counts. The chain recombines TRBV2 with TRBJ2-3; no clear D. Trimming cost V 7 bases and J 7 bases, with 6 bases left between them. This CDR3 has 10 amino acids. Germline V gene lookup returns CDR1 SNHLY and CDR2 FYNNEI. The CDR3 here is CASIRNTQYF. The CDR3 nucleotides are TGTGCCAGCATACGGAATACGCAGTATTTT.

This clonotype was seen ten or more times. The rearrangement links TRBV7-2 to TRBJ1-2; D uncertain. Germline CDR1 and CDR2: SGHTA and FQGNSA. The CDR3 spans 15 residues. Deletions cut 5 bases from V and 3 bases from J, with 16 bases between. CDR3 bases: TGTGCCAGCAGCCCATACCAGCCCGAATACTATGGCTACACCTTC. This codes for CASSPYQPEYYGYTF.

Remarks on this clonotype: A clone one base away is much larger, so this may be a read error. The chain joins TRBV5-7 to TRBJ2-7; TRBD1 matches 7 bases. TRBV5-7 is assigned to the ORF class and has an uncertain function. This CDR3 has 16 residues. With 10 bases clipped from V and 2 bases from J, the junction kept 18 bases outside the gene matches. In nucleotides, the CDR3 is TGTGCCTCCGGTGCAGGACAGGAGACCTCTACCTACGAGCAGTACTTC. It is translated as CASGAGQETSTYEQYF.

The chain combines TRBV30 with TRBJ1-5; D uncertain. The CDR3 has 14 residues. Germline V gene data show CDR1 as GTSNPN and CDR2 as SVGIG (reference sequence). Trimming left V 4 bases short and J 4 bases short, with 14 bases between. The CDR3 region is CAWTYNYGNQPQHF. The DNA for the CDR3 is TGTGCCTGGACCTATAACTACGGGAATCAGCCCCAGCATTTT. Looking up the rest from reference TRBV30 and TRBJ1-5 gives the full variable domain: SQTIHQWPATLVQPVGSPLSLECTVEGTSNPNLYWYRQAAGRGLQLLFYSVGIGQISSEVPQNLSASRPQDRQFILSSKKLLLSDSGFYLCAWTYNYGNQPQHFGDGTRLSIL.

In this sample, this clonotype is medium-sized (0.01 to 0.1%). CDR3 sequence: CASSSGLRSGNTIYF. The CDR3, as DNA: TGTGCCAGCAGTTCCGGACTCCGGTCCGGAAACACCATATATTTT. The V call is TRBV27, the J call TRBJ1-3; D is uncertain. From germline, CDR1 is MNHEY and CDR2 SMNVEV (reference sequence). This CDR3 has 15 residues. The V and J ends lost 4 bases and 4 bases respectively, with 14 bases between them.

In this sample, this clonotype turned up many times. The chain links TRBV7-9 to TRBJ2-7; the D is unclear. Germline CDR1 and CDR2: SEHNR and FQNEAQ (reference sequence). This CDR3 comprises 14 residues. The V and J ends lost 5 bases and 2 bases respectively, with 13 bases between them. As DNA, the CDR3 is TGTGCCAGCAGCGCTCAGGAAAGAGCCTACGAGCAGTACTTC. This codes for CASSAQERAYEQYF.

The table lists this clonotype with many counts. The chain couples TRBV3-2 to TRBJ1-1; TRBD1, as called in the table, went unchecked against the DNA. TRBV3-2 is labeled a pseudogene. The CDR3 runs 14 residues. CDR3 amino acids: CASSQGQQNTEAFF. Written as DNA, the CDR3 is TGTGCCAGCAGTCAGGGACAGCAGAACACTGAAGCTTTCTTT.

The sample holds a few counts of this clonotype. A junction boundary mismatches the germline segment, possibly from a read error. The chain employs TRBV20-1 and TRBJ2-1, with 7 bases aligning to TRBD2. Per the germline V gene, CDR1 is DFQATT and CDR2 is SNEGSKA (reference sequence). CDR3 size: 14 residues. CDR3 region: CSARAGGPYNEQSF. The CDR3 DNA reads TGCAGTGCTAGAGCGGGAGGACCCTACAACGAGCAGTCCTTC.